This T cell receptor (beta chain) was retrieved from a study of neurological immune-mediated disorders. This clonotype was seen ten or more times. Trimming cost V 6 bases and J 4 bases; bases outside gene matches: 5. The CDR3 has 15 amino acids. CDR1 is MNHNY, CDR2 SVGAGI, per germline (reference sequence). The cDNA was synthesized by 5'RACE incorporating 10-nucleotide random UMIs. From 15-18 subjects, over 180 million TCR-beta sequences were obtained in each sequencing run. In TCRdb, the 5' RACE reads were re-called with MiXCR into one record per CDR3 protein. The sample holds 95,000 to 150,000 distinct CDR3 sequences, roughly 3.2% seen once.

This chain connects TRBV6-6 to TRBJ1-5, with TRBD1 matching over 11 bases. Sequencing input: PBMCs. This sequence was found in a woman in her thirties with multiple sclerosis. CDR3 loop: CASSRTGGGNQPQHF. DNA for the CDR3: TGTGCCAGCAGCCGGACAGGGGGCGGAAATCAGCCCCAGCATTTT.